These 5 T cell receptor beta chains originate from one sample sequenced in a study of T cells in Graves' hyperthyroidism and ophthalmopathy. The source material, RNA transcripts, was used to amplify TCR beta CDR3 regions. Using the HTBI primer set, a first-round RT-PCR was run on the TCR CDR3. TCRdb fed the multiplex PCR reads into MiXCR, producing one record per CDR3 protein. There are 700,000 or so distinct CDR3 sequences in the sample; about a sixth occur only once, and approximately 8% lies in the top ten. Specimen: blood. These receptors all stem from a man in his late teens or twenties with Graves' hyperthyroidism.

The table lists this clonotype with a few counts. V and J are TRBV6-1 and TRBJ2-7; the D gene is possibly TRBD1 (5 bases). V lost 6 bases and J lost 12, with 21 bases in between. This CDR3 spans 13 amino acids. From germline, CDR1 is MNHNS and CDR2 SASEGT. CDR3 sequence reads: CASRRPSDNALYF. CDR3 in DNA: TGTGCCAGCAGGCGTCCGTCGGACAACGCGCTGTACTTC.

V and J are TRBV4-3 and TRBJ2-6; D unresolved. Between the trimmed V and J ends, which lost 0 bases and 0 bases, there was a span of 9 bases. This CDR3 comprises 17 residues. CDR1 LGHNA and CDR2 YSLEER come from the germline V gene. CDR3 in amino acids: CASSQDVAHSGANVLTF. The CDR3 DNA follows: TGCGCCAGCAGCCAAGATGTGGCTCACTCTGGGGCCAACGTCCTGACTTTC.

This clonotype was detected many times. V usage is TRBV28 and J usage is TRBJ2-7; the D gene is possibly TRBD1 (8 bases). V gave up 11 bases and J gave up 7 bases, with 18 bases separating them. Germline lookup yields CDR1 MDHEN and CDR2 SYDVKM. The CDR3 covers 12 residues. CDR3 loop: CAVSTGGGEQYF. CDR3 coding DNA: TGTGCCGTGTCTACAGGGGGAGGGGAGCAGTACTTC.

This clonotype was picked up many times. V gene TRBV12-3 or TRBV12-4 combines with J gene TRBJ2-5; D is possibly TRBD2 (5 bases). The CDR3 sequence is 15 residues long. Trimming stripped 1 base from V and 1 base from J, with 10 bases between. CDR3 in amino acids: CASSLVAGLQETQYF. The CDR3 DNA reads as TGTGCCAGCAGTTTAGTGGCAGGACTCCAAGAGACCCAGTACTTC.

Remarks on this clonotype: The junction does not match germline at one end; this may be a read error. V and J are TRBV4-1 and TRBJ1-5, with D possibly being TRBD1 (5 bases). The CDR3 totals 15 residues. Germline V gene data show CDR1 as MGHRA and CDR2 as YSYEKL. This CDR3 is CASNQAGAGNQPQHF. The CDR3 DNA reads TGCGCCAGCAACCAAGCTGGGGCGGGTAATCAGCCCCAGCATTTT.